This T cell receptor (beta chain) was observed in a study of shared clonotypes between healthy human individuals. Turning to the study itself: Each donor had three CD4 naive, three CD4 memory, two CD8 naive and one CD8 memory plate.

DNA at approximately 200 ng, about 30,000 T cell genomes, went into sorted-subset replicate PCRs. TCRdb keeps only in-frame clones here, not all; method: immunoSEQ multiplex PCR. The sample consists of over 850,000 clones, around three quarters of them appearing once. The sequence was collected from a man aged 18 to 29 in good health. Some clones in this sample may be carry-over from other donors' samples. Sequences were obtained from memory CD4+ T cells from PBMCs. Subset given: CD45RA-negative fraction.

The CDR3 is CASSERGHQPQHF. DNA for the CDR3: TGTGCCAGCAGTGAAAGAGGCCATCAGCCCCAGCATTTT. This rearrangement joins TRBV6-1 to TRBJ1-5; D gene unclear. Looked up from germline, CDR1 is MNHNS and CDR2 is SASEGT. The CDR3 runs 13 residues. Trimming removed 2 bases from V and 5 bases from J, with 7 bases in between.